This TCR beta chain is drawn from a study of blood T cell repertoires in COVID-19. Profiled with immunoSEQ multiplex PCR; TCRdb holds only in-frame clones, not every one. The repertoire has a few hundred thousand clones, approximately 78% of them found once; the top ten carry about 10%. V was clipped by 4 bases and J by 1 base; unmatched bases: 3. This CDR3 is 14 amino acids long. The germline gives CDR1 SGHDT, CDR2 YYEEEE. The V and J genes are TRBV5-6 and TRBJ1-1; 8 bases line up with TRBD1. The TCR comes from a woman older than 75 with acute or convalescent COVID-19. Sequencing input: peripheral blood. The CDR3 bases are TGTGCCAGCAGCGTGACAGGGGCGAACACTGAAGCTTTCTTT. Amino acids: CASSVTGANTEAFF.